Each of the 30 T cell receptor beta chains below was sequenced from the same sample in a study of blood T cell repertoires in COVID-19. Generated by immunoSEQ multiplex PCR, the TCRdb table keeps only in-frame clones and is missing some. The table includes 250,000 to 350,000 clones, 86% detected once. Sequencing was done on a sample of peripheral blood. These receptors were collected from a woman aged 45-65 years with acute or convalescent COVID-19.

This clone has more than one count but fewer than ten. The chain combines TRBV4-2 with TRBJ2-3; 9 bases fit TRBD2. J gave up 1 base and V 4 bases, and 0 bases lay outside the gene matches. The CDR3 spans 14 residues. Germline V gene data show CDR1 as LGHNA and CDR2 as YNFKEQ. The CDR3 bases are TGTGCCAGCAGCCGGACTAGCGGCACAGATACGCAGTATTTT. Amino acid sequence: CASSRTSGTDTQYF.

This clone was counted a single time. The J gene is TRBJ2-7, the V gene TRBV4-1; D is uncertain. Trimming cost V 0 bases and J 4 bases, with 4 bases left between them. Germline V gives CDR1 MGHRA, CDR2 YSYEKL. The CDR3 loop spans 12 amino acids. CDR3 nucleotide sequence: TGCGCCAGCAGCCAAGATTATTACGAGCAGTACTTC. Residues: CASSQDYYEQYF.

This clone appeared a few times. The rearrangement uses TRBV5-1 and TRBJ2-1; TRBD1 matches at 9 bases. V was clipped by 4 bases and J by 7 bases; unmatched bases: 12. This CDR3 has 16 amino acids. Germline CDR1 is SGHRS and CDR2 is YFSETQ. For the CDR3, the DNA is TGCGCCAGCAGCCCACCGGGACAGGGTCTATTGAATGAGCAGTTCTTC. Translation gives CASSPPGQGLLNEQFF.

A few counts support this clone. V is TRBV7-3 and J is TRBJ2-6; weak D call: TRBD1 (6 bases). This CDR3 contains 16 residues. In germline, CDR1 is SGHTA, CDR2 FQGTGA. V was shortened by 8 bases and J by 2 bases, with 16 bases between the two germline ends. The CDR3 nucleotides read TGTGCCAGCGGCTCAGGGGCCTTCACTGGGGCCAACGTCCTGACTTTC. Translated, it gives CASGSGAFTGANVLTF.

About this clone itself: In the same sample, other DNA sequences code for this CDR3. The V call is TRBV5-1, the J call TRBJ2-5; D remains ambiguous. The CDR3 consists of 13 residues. The ends were cut back, 5 bases at V and 1 base at J, with 9 bases in the middle. CDR1 and CDR2 from the germline V gene are SGHRS and YFSETQ. The CDR3 region has the DNA TGCGCCAGCAGTTTCCAGGCCCAAGAGACCCAGTACTTC. This translates into CASSFQAQETQYF.

The rearrangement uses TRBV24-1 and TRBJ2-2; 8 bases map to TRBD1. The J segment lost 1 base and the V segment lost 3 bases, leaving 6 bases of the junction unmatched. The CDR3 runs 17 residues. Per germline, CDR1 KGHDR and CDR2 SFDVKD. CDR3 in amino acids: CATSDDLTGVNTGELFF. CDR3 sequence (DNA): TGTGCCACCAGTGATGATCTGACAGGGGTGAACACCGGGGAGCTGTTTTTT.

The sample holds a few counts of this clone. The rearrangement uses TRBV2 and TRBJ1-1; D unclear. This CDR3 has 13 residues. Trimming pared 5 bases from V and 1 base from J, leaving 8 bases between. Germline lookup yields CDR1 SNHLY and CDR2 FYNNEI. DNA of the CDR3: TGTGCCAGCAGTTACGACAAGAACACTGAAGCTTTCTTT. Translated: CASSYDKNTEAFF.

The chain uses TRBV6-1 and TRBJ2-1; 11 bases line up with TRBD2. The V gene end was trimmed by 1 base and the J gene end by 9 bases; junction bases not matched to a gene: 8. Germline CDR1 reads MNHNS; CDR2 reads SASEGT. The CDR3 spans 16 residues. The CDR3 region is CASSEVLAGGMGEQFF. CDR3 nucleotide sequence: TGTGCCAGCAGTGAAGTATTAGCGGGAGGGATGGGTGAGCAGTTCTTC.

J is TRBJ1-5 and V is TRBV27, with D maybe TRBD1 (5 bases). Germline V gene data show CDR1 as MNHEY and CDR2 as SMNVEV (reference sequence). The CDR3 has 15 residues. V was pared by 5 bases and J by 0 bases, with 11 bases between. This CDR3 reads CASSTAGYSNQPQHF. In DNA, the CDR3 is TGTGCCAGCAGTACCGCAGGGTATAGCAATCAGCCCCAGCATTTT.

This clone was seen only a few times. The V and J genes are TRBV3-1 (or the pseudogene TRBV3-2) and TRBJ1-1, with 7 bases aligning to TRBD1. CDR1 is LGHDT, CDR2 YNNKEL, per germline (reference sequence). This CDR3 region has 13 residues. The V and J ends lost 4 bases and 8 bases, in that order; junction bases with no gene match: 7. The CDR3 sequence is CASSRQGGEEAFF. CDR3 sequence (DNA): TGTGCCAGCAGCCGTCAGGGGGGCGAAGAAGCTTTCTTT.

The gene calls are TRBV24-1 and TRBJ1-5, with 7 bases lining up with TRBD1. Germline lookup yields CDR1 KGHDR and CDR2 SFDVKD. The junction had 5 bases not matched to a gene; V was cut back by 7 bases and J by 6 bases. This CDR3 has 13 amino acids. The CDR3 sequence: CATRYRGSQPQHF. CDR3 nucleotides: TGTGCCACCAGGTACAGGGGTAGTCAGCCCCAGCATTTT.

The genes are TRBV5-1 and TRBJ2-7; weak D call: TRBD2 (7 bases). The CDR3 has 14 residues. Germline V lookup: CDR1 SGHRS, CDR2 YFSETQ. Trimming cost V 4 bases and J 2 bases, with 13 bases left between them. The CDR3 here is CASSPQGGAYEQYF. Here the CDR3 DNA reads TGCGCCAGCAGCCCCCAAGGGGGGGCCTACGAGCAGTACTTC.

V usage is TRBV19 and J usage is TRBJ2-1; TRBD2 agrees at 9 bases. This CDR3 has 13 amino acids. In germline, CDR1 is LNHDA, CDR2 SQIVND (reference sequence). The V and J ends lost 5 bases and 10 bases, in that order; junction bases with no gene match: 6. The CDR3, as DNA: TGTGCCAGTAGTGTCGGACTAGCGAGGGAGCAGTTCTTC. Its translation is CASSVGLAREQFF.

This chain connects TRBV19 to TRBJ1-4, with no clear D. The CDR3 is made up of 13 amino acids. The germline gives CDR1 LNHDA, CDR2 SQIVND (reference sequence). V was shortened by 8 bases and J by 8 bases, with 15 bases between the two germline ends. CDR3 nucleotide sequence: TGTGCCAGTCCGACGTGGGGAGGAGAAAAACTGTTTTTT. Encoded protein: CASPTWGGEKLFF.

This chain links TRBV7-6 with TRBJ1-3; the match to TRBD1 covers 7 bases. Germline V gene sequence: CDR1 SGHVS, CDR2 FNYEAQ. V trimming: 1 base; J trimming: 4 bases; junction bases outside the gene matches: 7. This CDR3 comprises 16 residues. CDR3 sequence reads: CASSLEGTDFGNTIYF. The DNA for the CDR3 is TGTGCCAGCAGCTTAGAGGGGACAGACTTCGGAAACACCATATATTTT.

As for this clone: The junction departs from the called germline gene at one end, perhaps through a read error. The chain links TRBV6-1 to TRBJ1-5; D may be TRBD1 (6 bases). CDR3 length: 13 residues. CDR1 and CDR2 from the germline V gene are MNHNS and SASEGT. CDR3 nucleotides: TGTGCCAGCATTGAAAGGGGGAATCAGCCCCAGCATTTT. This encodes CASIERGNQPQHF.

CDR3 coding DNA: TGTGCCAGCAATACACAGGACAGGGGAAGAGAGACCCAGTACTTC. The encoded protein is CASNTQDRGRETQYF. The chain joins TRBV6-5 to TRBJ2-5; 9 nucleotides align to TRBD1. V lost 7 bases to trimming and J lost 4 bases; unmatched junction nucleotides: 10. CDR1 MNHEY and CDR2 SVGAGI come from the germline V gene. The CDR3 contains 15 residues.

The rearrangement joins TRBV7-6 to TRBJ2-1, with TRBD2 as a possible D gene (6 bases). The CDR3 totals 15 residues. The germline CDR1 and CDR2 sequences are SGHVS and FNYEAQ. The V and J ends lost 2 bases and 7 bases respectively, with 15 bases between them. CDR3 residues: CASSLYFGSGNEQFF. The CDR3 bases are TGTGCCAGCAGCTTATATTTCGGGAGCGGGAATGAGCAGTTCTTC. Filled out from reference TRBV7-6 and TRBJ2-1, the complete variable domain reads GAGVSQSPRYKVTKRGQDVALRCDPISGHVSLYWYRQALGQGPEFLTYFNYEAQQDKSGLPNDRFSAERPEGSISTLTIQRTEQRDSAMYRCASSLYFGSGNEQFFGPGTRLTVL.

CDR3 protein: CSVERPNGGIYGYTF. Written as DNA, the CDR3 is TGCAGCGTTGAACGCCCTAACGGGGGAATCTATGGCTACACCTTC. The rearrangement uses TRBV29-1 and TRBJ1-2, with TRBD1 as a possible D gene (5 bases). Between the trimmed V and J ends, which lost 2 bases and 4 bases, there was a span of 17 bases. There are 15 residues in the CDR3. CDR1 SQVTM and CDR2 ANQGSEA come from the germline V gene. Based on the CDR3 plus reference TRBV29-1 and TRBJ1-2, the full variable domain is SAVISQKPSRDICQRGTSLTIQCQVDSQVTMMFWYRQQPGQSLTLIATANQGSEATYESGFVIDKFPISRPNLTFSTLTVSNMSPEDSSIYLCSVERPNGGIYGYTFGSGTRLTVV.

This clone was counted a single time. This chain connects TRBV7-3 to TRBJ2-2; maybe TRBD1 (5 bases). The CDR3 is 14 residues long. V lost 5 bases and J lost 6, with 13 bases in between. Germline lookup yields CDR1 SGHTA and CDR2 FQGTGA. The chain's CDR3 is CASSGDSFSGELFF. CDR3 DNA sequence: TGTGCCAGCAGCGGCGACAGTTTCTCCGGGGAGCTGTTTTTT.

The CDR3 protein is CASSSTGVNEKLFF. As DNA, the CDR3 is TGTGCCAGCAGCTCGACAGGCGTTAATGAAAAACTGTTTTTT. The rearrangement joins TRBV11-2 to TRBJ1-4, with D perhaps matching TRBD1 (6 bases). The CDR3 is 14 residues long. Trimming left V 4 bases short and J 4 bases short, with 10 bases between. Germline V gene sequence: CDR1 SGHAT, CDR2 FQNNGV.

This clone appeared a single time. This sequence joins TRBV6-5 and TRBJ2-7, with a possible D match to TRBD2 (6 bases). Germline V CDR1 and CDR2: MNHEY, SVGAGI. The V and J ends lost 2 bases and 7 bases respectively, with 15 bases between them. This CDR3 comprises 14 residues. This chain's CDR3 is CASSYAGLIVEQYF. The CDR3 nucleotides read TGTGCCAGCAGTTACGCGGGACTCATTGTTGAGCAGTACTTC.

The chain uses TRBV24-1 and TRBJ1-4, with D tentatively TRBD1 (5 bases). This CDR3 comprises 13 residues. Trimming removed 12 bases from V and 7 bases from J, with 17 bases in between. Germline V CDR1 and CDR2: KGHDR, SFDVKD. CDR3 DNA sequence: TGTGCCGCCGGGGGGGAGTTTAGTGAAAAACTGTTTTTT. Protein: CAAGGEFSEKLFF.

This chain joins TRBV28 and TRBJ1-1, with D tentatively TRBD1 (6 bases). This CDR3 region has 15 residues. Germline assignment: CDR1 MDHEN and CDR2 SYDVKM. V was clipped by 2 bases and J by 0 bases, with 10 bases between them. The CDR3 bases are TGTGCCAGCAGTTTAGGGGGGGCACTGAACACTGAAGCTTTCTTT. Translation gives CASSLGGALNTEAFF.

The genes are TRBV24-1 and TRBJ1-1, with a possible D match to TRBD1 (6 bases). Trimming pared 4 bases from V and 7 bases from J, leaving 21 bases between. There are 16 residues in the CDR3. Germline CDR1 and CDR2: KGHDR and SFDVKD. This CDR3 reads CATSDPSSDRPSEAFF. The CDR3 DNA is TGTGCCACCAGTGACCCCTCGAGCGACAGGCCCAGTGAAGCTTTCTTT.

V and J are TRBV9 and TRBJ2-7; 15 positions agree with TRBD2. The CDR3 has 19 residues. Trimming at V came to 4 bases and at J to 6 bases, leaving 17 bases not matched to a gene. The germline gives CDR1 SGDLS, CDR2 YYNGEE. CDR3 region: CASSPQPGLAGGGGAEQYF. CDR3 coding DNA: TGTGCCAGCAGCCCTCAACCGGGACTAGCGGGAGGAGGAGGAGCCGAGCAGTACTTC.

The CDR3 reads CASSDSGAWQPQHF. DNA of the CDR3: TGTGCCAGCAGTGATAGCGGGGCATGGCAGCCCCAGCATTTT. The chain carries TRBV28 and TRBJ1-5, with a possible D match to TRBD1 (5 bases). CDR3 length: 14 residues. Germline CDR1 is MDHEN and CDR2 is SYDVKM. The V end was cut by 5 bases, the J end by 7 bases, with 15 bases between.

The V call is TRBV28, the J call TRBJ2-7; 7 positions agree with TRBD1. Germline CDR1 MDHEN, CDR2 SYDVKM. The CDR3 is made up of 14 amino acids. V gave up 4 bases and J gave up 1 base; unmatched junction bases: 4. The CDR3 reads CASSSTGLSYEQYF. The CDR3 nucleotides read TGTGCCAGCAGTTCGACAGGGCTTTCCTACGAGCAGTACTTC.

This clone was detected once. V gene TRBV24-1 combines with J gene TRBJ2-1; D is undetermined. V dropped 9 bases and J dropped 3 bases, with 8 bases sitting between them. CDR3 length: 12 amino acids. Per the germline V gene, CDR1 is KGHDR and CDR2 is SFDVKD. CDR3 in amino acids: CATGPGYNEQFF. CDR3 coding DNA: TGTGCCACCGGTCCAGGCTACAATGAGCAGTTCTTC.

V usage is TRBV7-2 and J usage is TRBJ2-5; tentative D call: TRBD1 (5 bases). V shed 1 base and J shed 2 bases, with 20 bases lying between them. Germline lookup yields CDR1 SGHTA and CDR2 FQGNSA. The CDR3 covers 18 residues. The CDR3 sequence: CASSLGWGRIPSQETQYF. The CDR3 coding sequence is TGTGCCAGCAGCTTAGGATGGGGCAGAATACCTTCGCAAGAGACCCAGTACTTC.